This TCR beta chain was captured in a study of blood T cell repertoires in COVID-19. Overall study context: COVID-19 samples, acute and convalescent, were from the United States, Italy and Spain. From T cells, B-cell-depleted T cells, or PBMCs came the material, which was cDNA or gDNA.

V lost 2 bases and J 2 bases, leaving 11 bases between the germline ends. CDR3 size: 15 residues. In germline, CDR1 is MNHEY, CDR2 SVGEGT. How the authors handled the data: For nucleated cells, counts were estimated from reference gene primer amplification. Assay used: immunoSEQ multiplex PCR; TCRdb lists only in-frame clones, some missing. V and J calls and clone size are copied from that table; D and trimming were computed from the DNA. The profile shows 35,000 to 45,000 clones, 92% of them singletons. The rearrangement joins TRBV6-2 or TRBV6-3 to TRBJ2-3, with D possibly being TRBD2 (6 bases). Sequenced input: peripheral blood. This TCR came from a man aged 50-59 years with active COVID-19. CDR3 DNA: TGTGCCAGCAGTTACGGTAGCGGCCTCACAGATACGCAGTATTTT. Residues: CASSYGSGLTDTQYF.